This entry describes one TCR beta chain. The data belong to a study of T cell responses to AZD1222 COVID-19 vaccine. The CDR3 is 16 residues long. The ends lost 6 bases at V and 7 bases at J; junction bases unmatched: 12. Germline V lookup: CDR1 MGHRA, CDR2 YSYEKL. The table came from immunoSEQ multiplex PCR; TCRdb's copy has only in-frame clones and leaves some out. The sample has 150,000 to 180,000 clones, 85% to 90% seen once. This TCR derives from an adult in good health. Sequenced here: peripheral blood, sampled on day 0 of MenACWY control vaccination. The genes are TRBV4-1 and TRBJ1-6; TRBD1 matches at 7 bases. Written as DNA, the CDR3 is TGCGCCAGCAGAAGAATAGGGGGCGCAAGGAATTCACCCCTCCACTTT. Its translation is CASRRIGGARNSPLHF.